These T cell receptor beta chains were read from a single sample in a study of T cell repertoires in cytomegalovirus infection. TCRdb re-called the reads with MiXCR, one entry per CDR3 protein. The sample consists of approximately 100,000 distinct CDR3 sequences, roughly 40% of them appearing once. These TCRs are of unknown antigen specificity. Sequencing was performed on CD8+ T cells from cultured PBMCs, taken from culture after CMV antigen stimulation. These receptors were obtained from a human donor in good health (CMV status not recorded). Some clones in this sample may be carry-over from other donors' samples. The CDR3 runs from the conserved cysteine through the conserved F or W. A D gene is named only where the DNA matches it firmly. Clone size is not always given. Where it is, it says once, few, many or a class for expanded clones.

CDR3 DNA: TGTGCCAGCCGGACCAGCCTCTACGAGCAGTACTTC
CDR3 protein: CASRTSLYEQYF
D gene: NA
clone size: many
J gene: TRBJ2-7
V gene: TRBV27

CDR3 DNA: TGTGCCAGCAGCTTGACAGGGAGATCCGAGCAGTACTTC
CDR3 protein: CASSLTGRSEQYF
D gene: TRBD1
clone size: few
J gene: TRBJ2-7
V gene: TRBV7-2

CDR3 DNA: TGTGCCAGCAGCTTAGCCCGCTCTCTCTCGTTC
CDR3 protein: CASSLARSLSF
D gene: NA
clone size: NA
J gene: TRBJ2-7
V gene: TRBV7-9

CDR3 DNA: TGTGCCAGCAGCTGGACAGGGGACGGGGCCAACGTCCTGACTTTC
CDR3 protein: CASSWTGDGANVLTF
D gene: TRBD1
clone size: NA
J gene: TRBJ2-6
V gene: TRBV7-3

CDR3 DNA: TGTGCCAGCAGTGACTTTAACCTAGCGGGGGTAAATGAGCAGTTCTTC
CDR3 protein: CASSDFNLAGVNEQFF
D gene: TRBD2
clone size: few
J gene: TRBJ2-1
V gene: TRBV12-3/TRBV12-4

CDR3 DNA: TGTGCCAGCGGAATGGTGGGCAGCACCTACGAGCAGTACTTC
CDR3 protein: CASGMVGSTYEQYF
D gene: NA
clone size: once
J gene: TRBJ2-7
V gene: TRBV12-3/TRBV12-4

CDR3 DNA: TGTGCCAGCAGTTTATCAACTGGACAGTCCCACGAGCAGTACTTC
CDR3 protein: CASSLSTGQSHEQYF
D gene: NA
clone size: NA
J gene: TRBJ2-7
V gene: TRBV27

CDR3 DNA: TGTGCCAGCAGCCCACAGGGCAGTACCTACGAGCAGTACTTC
CDR3 protein: CASSPQGSTYEQYF
D gene: NA
clone size: NA
J gene: TRBJ2-7
V gene: TRBV7-4

CDR3 DNA: TGTGCCAGCAGACCCTCCGGGACAGGGTGGGCCTACGAGCAGTACTTC
CDR3 protein: CASRPSGTGWAYEQYF
D gene: TRBD1
clone size: NA
J gene: TRBJ2-7
V gene: TRBV6-1

CDR3 DNA: TGTGCCACCAGTGACGACAGGGTAAATGAGCAGTTCTTC
CDR3 protein: CATSDDRVNEQFF
D gene: TRBD1
clone size: NA
J gene: TRBJ2-1
V gene: TRBV24-1

CDR3 DNA: TGTGCCAGCAGCCCGGGGGGCGGTTCACCCCTCCACTTT
CDR3 protein: CASSPGGGSPLHF
D gene: NA
clone size: NA
J gene: TRBJ1-6
V gene: TRBV27

CDR3 DNA: TGTGCCAGCAGACCACCCGGACCCGGGGCCAACGTCCTGACTTTC
CDR3 protein: CASRPPGPGANVLTF
D gene: NA
clone size: few
J gene: TRBJ2-6
V gene: TRBV7-9

CDR3 DNA: TGTGCCAGCAGCCAAGGACAGGGGCGGTCCTACGAGCAGTACTTC
CDR3 protein: CASSQGQGRSYEQYF
D gene: TRBD1
clone size: NA
J gene: TRBJ2-7
V gene: TRBV7-3

CDR3 DNA: TGTGCCATCAGTGACAGAGCGGGGGGGCCTTCTCATACGCAGTATTTT
CDR3 protein: CAISDRAGGPSHTQYF
D gene: TRBD2
clone size: few
J gene: TRBJ2-3
V gene: TRBV10-3

CDR3 DNA: TGTGCCAGCAGTTGGACCGGAGATAATTCACCCCTCCACTTT
CDR3 protein: CASSWTGDNSPLHF
D gene: NA
clone size: NA
J gene: TRBJ1-6
V gene: TRBV28

CDR3 DNA: TGTGCCAGCAGTATCTCTAGCGGGAGCTCCTACAATGAGCAGTTCTTC
CDR3 protein: CASSISSGSSYNEQFF
D gene: TRBD2
clone size: NA
J gene: TRBJ2-1
V gene: TRBV27

CDR3 DNA: TGTGCCAGCAGTTCCCTGTGGGGGGGCGATAATTCACCCCTCCACTTT
CDR3 protein: CASSSLWGGDNSPLHF
D gene: NA
clone size: NA
J gene: TRBJ1-6
V gene: TRBV6-6

CDR3 DNA: TGTGCCAGCAGCAATGCCAACGGAGAGCAGTACTTC
CDR3 protein: CASSNANGEQYF
D gene: NA
clone size: NA
J gene: TRBJ2-7
V gene: TRBV5-4

CDR3 DNA: TGTGCCAGCAGTTTTTCCCCCGGAGCTAGCGGGTTTTCCCCCACAGATACGCAGTATTTT
CDR3 protein: CASSFSPGASGFSPTDTQYF
D gene: TRBD2
clone size: few
J gene: TRBJ2-3
V gene: TRBV27

CDR3 DNA: TGTGCCAGTAGTATAATTCCGGGACAGGGCCGGGACGAGCAGTACTTC
CDR3 protein: CASSIIPGQGRDEQYF
D gene: TRBD1
clone size: NA
J gene: TRBJ2-7
V gene: TRBV19

CDR3 DNA: TGTGCCAGCAGGTTAAGTTCCGGCTTTATGGGCTCCTACAATGAGCAGTTCTTC
CDR3 protein: CASRLSSGFMGSYNEQFF
D gene: NA
clone size: NA
J gene: TRBJ2-1
V gene: TRBV12-3/TRBV12-4

CDR3 DNA: TGTGCCAGCAGTCTGGACTACCTCAATGAGCAGTTCTTC
CDR3 protein: CASSLDYLNEQFF
D gene: NA
clone size: few
J gene: TRBJ2-1
V gene: TRBV28

CDR3 DNA: TGCAGTGCTAGAGATTACGGGACAGGGGGCGATGAGAATGAAAAACTGTTTTTT
CDR3 protein: CSARDYGTGGDENEKLFF
D gene: TRBD1
clone size: few
J gene: TRBJ1-4
V gene: TRBV20-1

CDR3 DNA: TGTGCCAGTAGTATGGCGGGGGCCGTACAAGCTTTCTTT
CDR3 protein: CASSMAGAVQAFF
D gene: NA
clone size: few
J gene: TRBJ1-1
V gene: TRBV19

CDR3 DNA: TGTGCCAGTAGGACAGGGAGGGGAAAACTGTTTTTT
CDR3 protein: CASRTGRGKLFF
D gene: TRBD1
clone size: NA
J gene: TRBJ1-4
V gene: TRBV27

CDR3 DNA: TGTGCCACCAGCAGGGCATTAAGCGAAAAACTGTTTTTT
CDR3 protein: CATSRALSEKLFF
D gene: NA
clone size: NA
J gene: TRBJ1-4
V gene: TRBV15

CDR3 DNA: TGTGCCAGCACCCCCCAGGGGGGGCTCACACAAGAGACCCAGTACTTC
CDR3 protein: CASTPQGGLTQETQYF
D gene: NA
clone size: few
J gene: TRBJ2-5
V gene: TRBV27

CDR3 DNA: TGTGCCAGCAGTCCCTTCACAGGGGCGGGAGAAGCTTTCTTT
CDR3 protein: CASSPFTGAGEAFF
D gene: TRBD1
clone size: few
J gene: TRBJ1-1
V gene: TRBV12-3/TRBV12-4

CDR3 DNA: TGTGCCAGCAGTCCCGGGACAGGGATAGGGAATGAGCAGTTCTTC
CDR3 protein: CASSPGTGIGNEQFF
D gene: TRBD1
clone size: many
J gene: TRBJ2-1
V gene: TRBV12-3/TRBV12-4

CDR3 DNA: TGCAGTGCGCAACCCCCGGGACGGCCAGAAGCTTTCTTT
CDR3 protein: CSAQPPGRPEAFF
D gene: NA
clone size: NA
J gene: TRBJ1-1
V gene: TRBV20-1

CDR3 DNA: TGCAGTGCTAGAGATATGGACCGACTGGGGGGCTACACCTTC
CDR3 protein: CSARDMDRLGGYTF
D gene: NA
clone size: NA
J gene: TRBJ1-2
V gene: TRBV20-1

CDR3 DNA: TGTGCCAGCACCGGGACAGGTCTCATGAACACTGAAGCTTTCTTT
CDR3 protein: CASTGTGLMNTEAFF
D gene: TRBD1
clone size: NA
J gene: TRBJ1-1
V gene: TRBV2

CDR3 DNA: TGTGCCAGCAGCGTAGGTCAGTCGTTCTACGAGCAGTACTTC
CDR3 protein: CASSVGQSFYEQYF
D gene: NA
clone size: NA
J gene: TRBJ2-7
V gene: TRBV9

CDR3 DNA: TGTGCCAGCAGCGACTTGCATCGCGAGCAGTACTTC
CDR3 protein: CASSDLHREQYF
D gene: NA
clone size: NA
J gene: TRBJ2-7
V gene: TRBV12-3/TRBV12-4

CDR3 DNA: TGTGCCAGCAGTGGGGAGGACGGGACAAACTACAATGAGCAGTTCTTC
CDR3 protein: CASSGEDGTNYNEQFF
D gene: NA
clone size: NA
J gene: TRBJ2-1
V gene: TRBV12-3/TRBV12-4

CDR3 DNA: TGTGCCAGTAGTATGTTCCCTTCTGGGGCCAACGTCCTGACTTTC
CDR3 protein: CASSMFPSGANVLTF
D gene: NA
clone size: NA
J gene: TRBJ2-6
V gene: TRBV19

CDR3 DNA: TGTGCCAGCAGCCAGGACAGTTCGCCCTCTGGGGCCAACGTCCTGACTTTC
CDR3 protein: CASSQDSSPSGANVLTF
D gene: NA
clone size: many
J gene: TRBJ2-6
V gene: TRBV3-1

CDR3 DNA: TGTGCCAGCAGCTCGACAGGGACCTACAATGAGCAGTTCTTC
CDR3 protein: CASSSTGTYNEQFF
D gene: TRBD1
clone size: NA
J gene: TRBJ2-1
V gene: TRBV7-2

CDR3 DNA: TGTGCCAGCCTTTCTCTGACGGCTCCCTACGAGCAGTACTTC
CDR3 protein: CASLSLTAPYEQYF
D gene: NA
clone size: NA
J gene: TRBJ2-7
V gene: TRBV12-3/TRBV12-4

CDR3 DNA: TGTGCCAGCAGCTTAGAGTCCCTTCGGCAGTTCTTC
CDR3 protein: CASSLESLRQFF
D gene: NA
clone size: many
J gene: TRBJ2-1
V gene: TRBV7-8

CDR3 DNA: TGTGCCAGCAGCCCCTTCGGGACCGAGAGCTCTGGAAACACCATATATTTT
CDR3 protein: CASSPFGTESSGNTIYF
D gene: NA
clone size: few
J gene: TRBJ1-3
V gene: TRBV5-6

CDR3 DNA: TGTGCCAGCAGTCTAGTCCGCGACTACGAGCAGTACTTC
CDR3 protein: CASSLVRDYEQYF
D gene: NA
clone size: NA
J gene: TRBJ2-7
V gene: TRBV27

CDR3 DNA: TGTGCCAGCAGCTTATCGACAGGGGGGGATGGCTACACCTTC
CDR3 protein: CASSLSTGGDGYTF
D gene: TRBD1
clone size: many
J gene: TRBJ1-2
V gene: TRBV2

CDR3 DNA: TGTGCCAGCAGCATCTTGGCGGACACTGAAGCTTTCTTT
CDR3 protein: CASSILADTEAFF
D gene: NA
clone size: many
J gene: TRBJ1-1
V gene: TRBV7-9

CDR3 DNA: TGCAGTGCCACACAGGGTGGCTCCGAGCAGTACTTC
CDR3 protein: CSATQGGSEQYF
D gene: NA
clone size: NA
J gene: TRBJ2-7
V gene: TRBV20-1

CDR3 DNA: TGTGCCAGCAGGGACGGCAACGTCCTGACTTTC
CDR3 protein: CASRDGNVLTF
D gene: NA
clone size: few
J gene: TRBJ2-6
V gene: TRBV27

CDR3 DNA: TGTGCCAGCAGCCAAGATGATAGCGGGGGGGCCACTGAGCAGTTCTTC
CDR3 protein: CASSQDDSGGATEQFF
D gene: TRBD2
clone size: NA
J gene: TRBJ2-1
V gene: TRBV3-1

CDR3 DNA: TGTGCCACCAGCAGCGACAGTGCCCAAGAGACCCAGTACTTC
CDR3 protein: CATSSDSAQETQYF
D gene: NA
clone size: NA
J gene: TRBJ2-5
V gene: TRBV15

CDR3 DNA: TGTGCCAGCAGTTTATCGGGACTAGCGGGCCCGGATACGCAGTATTTT
CDR3 protein: CASSLSGLAGPDTQYF
D gene: TRBD2
clone size: NA
J gene: TRBJ2-3
V gene: TRBV28

CDR3 DNA: TGCAGTGCTAGAGCTCTAGCGGGGGACGACAATGAGCAGTTCTTC
CDR3 protein: CSARALAGDDNEQFF
D gene: TRBD2
clone size: many
J gene: TRBJ2-1
V gene: TRBV20-1

CDR3 DNA: TGTGCCAGCAGTTCCCTATTGTCTAGCGGGGGGGCCCCAGATACGCAGTATTTT
CDR3 protein: CASSSLLSSGGAPDTQYF
D gene: TRBD2
clone size: NA
J gene: TRBJ2-3
V gene: TRBV11-1

CDR3 DNA: TGTGCCAGCAGTTACTTCAGAACCAATCAGCCCCAGCATTTT
CDR3 protein: CASSYFRTNQPQHF
D gene: NA
clone size: NA
J gene: TRBJ1-5
V gene: TRBV6-5